These 13 T cell receptor beta chains were sequenced from one sample in a study of cytomegalovirus exposure and HLA in healthy donors. The PCR ran on 60 Vbeta and 13 Jbeta primers. Sequencing was performed with immunoSEQ multiplex PCR; in TCRdb, only in-frame clones are kept and a portion is missing. The table has about 150,000 clones, 73% seen once. Sequenced: PBMCs. These receptors were obtained from a woman younger than 30 in good health and CMV-seropositive.

This clone occurred a few times. This sequence joins TRBV28 and TRBJ2-7; D possibly corresponds to TRBD1 (6 bases). V lost 5 bases and J lost 2, with 10 bases in between. This CDR3 has 13 amino acids. The germline gives CDR1 MDHEN, CDR2 SYDVKM. The CDR3 loop is CASSRTGTYEQYF. The CDR3 DNA is TGTGCCAGCAGTCGTACAGGGACCTACGAGCAGTACTTC.

The genes are TRBV30 and TRBJ1-2; no firm D call. The germline V gene has CDR1 GTSNPN and CDR2 SVGIG (reference sequence). The V end was cut by 1 base, the J end by 6 bases, with 9 bases between. The CDR3 covers 12 residues. The CDR3 reads CAWSGDYHGYTF. In nucleotides, the CDR3 is TGTGCCTGGAGTGGAGACTACCATGGCTACACCTTC.

The chain employs TRBV5-1 and TRBJ2-5; maybe TRBD1 (6 bases). V gave up 0 bases and J gave up 5 bases, with 11 bases separating them. The CDR3 spans 14 residues. Germline V gene sequence: CDR1 SGHRS, CDR2 YFSETQ. The CDR3 DNA reads TGCGCCAGCAGCTTGGGGGGGACACAGGAGACCCAGTACTTC. As protein: CASSLGGTQETQYF. Supplemented by reference TRBV5-1 and TRBJ2-5, the full variable domain reads KAGVTQTPRYLIKTRGQQVTLSCSPISGHRSVSWYQQTPGQGLQFLFEYFSETQRNKGNFPGRFSGRQFSNSRSEMNVSTLELGDSALYLCASSLGGTQETQYFGPGTRLLVL.

The rearrangement joins TRBV6-1 to TRBJ2-7; TRBD1 aligns across 7 bases. Germline V lookup: CDR1 MNHNS, CDR2 SASEGT. The trim removed 1 base at V and 2 bases at J, leaving 5 bases unmatched. The CDR3 runs to 15 residues. Written as DNA, the CDR3 is TGTGCCAGCAGTGAAGGAACAGGGGAACCCTACGAGCAGTACTTC. Amino acids: CASSEGTGEPYEQYF.

The chain links TRBV30 to TRBJ2-7, with D hard to call. The length of the CDR3 is 13 residues. Trimming stripped 1 base from V and 6 bases from J, with 13 bases between. CDR1 is GTSNPN and CDR2 is SVGIG in the germline V gene (reference sequence). This CDR3 reads CAWSGSRRAEQYF. Here the CDR3 DNA reads TGTGCCTGGAGTGGGTCGCGCCGCGCCGAGCAGTACTTC.

The chain combines TRBV11-2 with TRBJ2-7; 11 bases match TRBD1. Trimming removed 4 bases from V and 3 bases from J; junction bases left unmatched: 2. This CDR3 has 14 amino acids. CDR1 is SGHAT and CDR2 is FQNNGV in the germline V gene. CDR3 nucleotides: TGTGCCAGCAGCTCCGGGACAGGGGGCTACGAGCAGTACTTC. Its translation is CASSSGTGGYEQYF.

This clone was recorded only once. The gene calls are TRBV6-1 and TRBJ2-5, with TRBD2 identical over 13 bases. The junction had 17 bases not matched to a gene; V was cut back by 2 bases and J by 5 bases. The CDR3 spans 20 residues. CDR1 and CDR2 from the germline V gene are MNHNS and SASEGT. The CDR3 is CASSEWLSVGTSGVGETQYF. The CDR3 nucleotides read TGTGCCAGCAGTGAATGGTTAAGCGTTGGGACTAGCGGGGTTGGGGAGACCCAGTACTTC.

The genes are TRBV9 and TRBJ1-2; the match to TRBD1 covers 9 bases. J was trimmed by 2 bases and V by 4 bases; bases with no gene match: 6. The germline V gene has CDR1 SGDLS and CDR2 YYNGEE. This CDR3 is built from 15 residues. The CDR3 bases are TGTGCCAGCAGCTATTTGACAGGGGGGAACTATGGCTACACCTTC. Translating gives CASSYLTGGNYGYTF.

This chain joins TRBV10-3 and TRBJ1-2; possibly TRBD1 for D (5 bases). The CDR3 covers 14 residues. V was cut by 2 bases and J by 4 bases, with 11 bases left in between. Looked up from germline, CDR1 is ENHRY and CDR2 is SYGVKD. CDR3 in amino acids: CAISEGGLFYGYTF. The CDR3 DNA reads as TGTGCCATCAGTGAGGGGGGACTGTTCTATGGCTACACCTTC.

The chain has TRBV19 and TRBJ2-2, with 7 bases fitting TRBD1. Germline-derived CDR1 and CDR2 are LNHDA and SQIVND (reference sequence). V shed 2 bases, J shed 0 bases, and the junction held 9 bases outside the gene matches. This CDR3 region has 18 residues. CDR3 sequence (DNA): TGTGCCAGTAGTATAACGGGGACAGTCACCACGAACACCGGGGAGCTGTTTTTT. Translated: CASSITGTVTTNTGELFF.

The V call is TRBV28, the J call TRBJ1-1; the D is unclear. Per germline, CDR1 MDHEN and CDR2 SYDVKM. V shed 3 bases and J shed 8 bases, with 7 bases lying between them. There are 11 residues in the CDR3. CDR3 region: CASSFNLEAFF. CDR3 nucleotide sequence: TGTGCCAGCAGTTTCAACCTAGAAGCTTTCTTT.

The rearrangement links TRBV5-1 to TRBJ2-7, with 7 bases matching TRBD2. CDR1 SGHRS and CDR2 YFSETQ come from the germline V gene. The CDR3 contains 17 residues. V trimming: 4 bases; J trimming: 1 base; junction bases outside the gene matches: 14. CDR3: CASSPGVGERGSYEQYF. The CDR3 nucleotides are TGCGCCAGCAGCCCCGGGGTTGGCGAGCGGGGTTCCTACGAGCAGTACTTC.

V and J are TRBV21-1 and TRBJ2-5; TRBD2 is the table's D call, not checked against the DNA. TRBV21-1 is assigned pseudogene status. The CDR3 consists of 17 residues. CDR3 region: CASSKALRRGGQETQYF. CDR3 nucleotides: TGTGCCAGCAGCAAAGCGCTTAGGCGGGGGGGCCAAGAGACCCAGTACTTC.